This TCR beta chain originates from a study of OX40 agonist ivuxolimab in advanced cancers. Across the whole study: Those enrolled were less than 85% male, with a mean age of about 66 years and ages from roughly 20 to 85. Of the patients, three showed partial responses, one with hepatocellular carcinoma and two with cutaneous melanoma. Whole-study findings and limits: Researchers did not establish what antigens the expanded peripheral T cells target.

Sequenced by immunoSEQ multiplex PCR; TCRdb stores in-frame clones only, minus some. The sample holds roughly 74,000 clones, around 94% seen once. Concerning this clone itself: Its antigen remains unidentified.

Germline V gene lookup returns CDR1 MNHNS and CDR2 SASEGT. V was pared by 1 base and J by 2 bases, with 6 bases between. The length of the CDR3 is 14 residues. This TCR was recovered from an adult with an advanced solid tumor such as melanoma, head and neck, liver or kidney cancer. The sequenced sample was CD4+ or CD8+ T cells sorted from blood, obtained in a trial of the OX40 agonist ivuxolimab. The rearrangement uses TRBV6-1 and TRBJ2-1, with D hard to call. CDR3 sequence: CASSEGVTYNEQFF. Written as DNA, the CDR3 is TGTGCCAGCAGTGAAGGAGTGACCTACAATGAGCAGTTCTTC.